The rows below give T cell receptor beta chains drawn from one sample of a study of regulatory T cells in long-lasting Graves disease. TCRdb reanalysed the multiplex PCR reads using MiXCR and keeps one entry per CDR3 protein. The sample carries approximately 360,000 distinct CDR3 sequences, roughly 20% recorded once. Sequencing was performed on peripheral blood mononuclear cells (PBMCs), taken when the disease was refractory, from a patient treated with antithyroid drugs. The receptors were gathered from a middle-aged woman with Graves disease. CDR3s include the opening cysteine and the closing phenylalanine or tryptophan. Each record gives: V gene, CDR3 length, D gene, J gene, CDR3 protein. D genes are given only for firm matches.

TRBV5-1,15,-,TRBJ1-1,CASSSPGHTNTEAFF
TRBV6-1,14,-,TRBJ2-7,CASSPLTGTYEQYF
TRBV2,13,-,TRBJ2-7,CASRTDTNYEQYF
TRBV28,14,-,TRBJ1-1,CASSPGDTRVEAFF
TRBV5-8,14,-,TRBJ2-5,CASSFTGMAETQYF
TRBV10-3,14,-,TRBJ1-5,CAIGTWGADQPQHF
TRBV28,17,-,TRBJ1-5,CASRIYERGGPNQPQHF
TRBV28,14,-,TRBJ2-7,CASSRVGPSYEQYF
TRBV27,16,TRBD2,TRBJ2-2,CASSGASGRDTGELFF
TRBV11-2,15,-,TRBJ2-1,CASSLARPPYNEQFF
TRBV28,15,TRBD1,TRBJ1-4,CASSLFGQGSEKLFF
TRBV6-9,19,TRBD1,TRBJ2-7,CASSYLRGGVLADTYEQCF
TRBV20-1,15,TRBD2,TRBJ2-7,CSARQAGGRSYEQYF
TRBV6-2/TRBV6-3,15,-,TRBJ2-7,CASSYSRGGPYEQYF
TRBV6-1,12,-,TRBJ1-1,CASGRDNTEAFF
TRBV20-1,13,TRBD1,TRBJ1-6,CSARTGGNSPLHF
TRBV2,18,-,TRBJ2-6,CASSAEGYSVAGANVLTF
TRBV20-1,14,-,TRBJ2-2,CSARSDRHTGELFF
TRBV6-5,15,-,TRBJ1-4,CASSYGAGSGEKLFF
TRBV19,14,-,TRBJ2-7,CASSVYRTSYEQYF
TRBV9,15,-,TRBJ1-5,CASSPGAGHNQPQHF
TRBV29-1,14,-,TRBJ2-2,CSVEEQTERGELFF
TRBV5-6,14,-,TRBJ1-1,CASVTGGRYTEAFF
TRBV28,15,-,TRBJ1-6,CASSLWGERNSPLHF
TRBV5-6,18,TRBD2,TRBJ2-2,CASSQDGILAGGSGELFF
TRBV29-1,14,TRBD1,TRBJ1-4,CSARPGQANEKLFF
TRBV28,15,-,TRBJ1-6,CASSGEGTLSRPLHF
TRBV2,13,-,TRBJ2-1,CASSTWGYNEQFF
TRBV20-1,15,TRBD2,TRBJ2-3,CSARVAGASTDTQYF
TRBV7-6,16,-,TRBJ2-5,CASTHLGQGLSETQYF
TRBV5-1,15,TRBD1,TRBJ2-7,CASSLDRGIPYEQYF
TRBV6-5,15,-,TRBJ1-6,CASSYAGLNNSPLHF
TRBV20-1,19,-,TRBJ2-3,CSARGPILALTGYTDTQYF
TRBV29-1,12,-,TRBJ2-7,CSVGRGGNEQYF
TRBV3-1,12,-,TRBJ2-7,CASSPRGTEQYF
TRBV9,14,-,TRBJ1-1,CASSVASVATEAFF
TRBV20-1,16,TRBD2,TRBJ2-1,CSVPTSGRHHGYEQFF
TRBV11-2,14,-,TRBJ1-1,CASSLAQPWSEAFF
TRBV29-1,15,-,TRBJ2-7,CSVFFGQASSYEQYF